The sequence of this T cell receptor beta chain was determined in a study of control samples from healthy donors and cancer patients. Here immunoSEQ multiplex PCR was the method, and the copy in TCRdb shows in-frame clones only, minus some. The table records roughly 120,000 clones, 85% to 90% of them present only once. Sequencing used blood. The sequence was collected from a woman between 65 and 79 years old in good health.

Here the CDR3 DNA reads TGCGCGGGACTTCGCACCGGGGAGCTGTTTTTT. This translates into CAGLRTGELFF. V and J are TRBV20-1 and TRBJ2-2; the D gene is possibly TRBD2 (6 bases). Germline V gene data show CDR1 as DFQATT and CDR2 as SNEGSKA (reference sequence). This CDR3 has 11 amino acids.